This T cell receptor (beta chain) stems from a study of cytomegalovirus exposure and HLA in healthy donors. Broader study findings: Researchers catalogued 164 TCR beta chains as cytomegalovirus-associated.

As for this clone: Its antigen remains unknown.

The PCR ran on 60 Vbeta and 13 Jbeta primers. Some clones are missing from TCRdb's copy, which holds only in-frame ones; the method was immunoSEQ multiplex PCR. The table includes some 130,000 clones, over 60% detected once. Germline CDR1 and CDR2: SGHAT and FQDESV (reference sequence). The length of the CDR3 is 13 residues. V was cut by 2 bases and J by 2 bases, with 5 bases left in between. Sequencing used PBMCs. This chain joins TRBV11-1 and TRBJ2-3; D ambiguous. The clonotype originates from a man aged 18 to 30 in good health and CMV-seronegative. The CDR3 DNA sequence: TGTGCCAGCAGCTTAACTAACACAGATACGCAGTATTTT. It translates to CASSLTNTDTQYF.